The sequence of this T cell receptor beta chain was determined in a study of siplizumab effects on memory and regulatory T cells (dated by TCRdb to the late 2010s). In the study overall: The effect of the anti-CD2 antibody siplizumab on alloreactive T-cell subsets was examined in allogeneic mixed lymphocyte reactions constructed from human PBMCs. Paper-wide results and their limitations: In reactions with siplizumab, an average of approximately 70% of mappable alloreactive CD4+ clones were Treg-derived, compared with 25% to 30% in control reactions. Sequences below about 10^-5 frequency were poorly captured, so only a minor fraction of alloreactive clones could be mapped to unstimulated subsets. Unstimulated naive T cells appeared more diverse than memory T cells, and naive cells seemed to contribute substantially to the alloresponse. Siplizumab significantly lowered the cumulative frequency of alloreactive sequences that could be traced to unstimulated CD4+ memory T cells. Whether proliferating Tregs from siplizumab cultures actually had suppressive function was not functionally confirmed. About 75-96% of proliferating CD4+ or CD8+ clones could not be given a naive or memory phenotype.

Notes on this clone: What this receptor recognizes is not known. Base qualities are missing; no much larger clone stands one base away.

Sorted unstimulated T cells, along with proliferating T cells recovered from mixed lymphocyte reactions, underwent TCRbeta CDR3 sequencing. Fresh whole blood from about 11 HLA-typed healthy donors was used as the source from which PBMCs were isolated. Unstimulated CD4+ regulatory T cells were FACS-sorted to map the origin of alloreactive clones. The CDR3 contains 17 residues, cysteine and phenylalanine counted. Of all the DNA, just the CDR3 is kept, 51 bases in frame from base 1. The germline V gene (reference sequence) supplies CDR1 SGHKS and CDR2 YYEKEE. V has 4 bases trimmed and J has 2 bases trimmed; junction bases matching no gene number 12. Libraries were made using the immunoSEQ multiplex PCR assay. Each sample had roughly 90,000 TCR templates assayed by the deep sequencing platform. Genomic DNA extracted from sorted T cells was the material used for TCRbeta CDR3 sequencing. The authors' analysis ran thus. The R programming language was used for the clonal analysis of the TCRbeta CDR3 data. Alloreactive CD4+ and CD8+ clones were identified by comparing unstimulated samples to CFSE-low samples taken after the reaction. Regulatory or non-regulatory origin of alloreactive CD4+ clones was assigned by matching sequences to the sorted unstimulated Treg and non-Treg repertoires. In TCRdb, the immuneACCESS table is reduced to in-frame sequences with V and J assigned. These tables do not hold every clone; where another copy was compared, an unresolved V gene accounts for under half, and the others remain unexplained. V and J calls plus clone size are reproduced from that table; the DNA served to infer D and trimming. The sample table shows roughly 80,000 clones, and 80% to 90% are seen once. The leading ten clones occupy over 1.5% of the sample.

The sequenced sample consisted of Tregs sorted from blood. The sequence joins TRBV5-5 to TRBJ2-7; 10 bases in the junction line up with TRBD1. This receptor was obtained from a human donor in good health. The DNA reads as follows: TGTGCCAGCAGCCCGGGGACAGGGGCTACGTTAACCTACGAGCAGTACTTC. It encodes CASSPGTGATLTYEQYF.